This TCR beta chain came from a study of cytomegalovirus exposure and HLA in healthy donors. About the study: Assignment to the Caucasian-associated ancestry cluster applied to approximately 79% of the roughly 400 genotyped donors. Findings and limits, study-wide: TCR beta sequences reportedly predicted the HLA-A and HLA-B alleles of most subjects accurately. Follow-up analysis later connected one missense variant in DCLRE1C with trimming of TCR beta V- and J-genes. In a later analysis, a genetic analysis reported fewer productive-TCR N-insertions in an Asian-associated ancestry cluster than the cohort average.

About this clone itself: Its specificity is unknown.

V trimming: 7 bases; J trimming: 1 base; junction bases outside the gene matches: 3. Germline V gene data show CDR1 as LNHDA and CDR2 as SQIVND (reference sequence). CDR3 length: 13 amino acids. The PCR used 60 Vbeta and 13 Jbeta primers. The assay was immunoSEQ multiplex PCR, and TCRdb's table has in-frame clones only and misses some. The sample yields 80,000 or so clones, 75% to 80% seen once. The source material was PBMCs. The source is a middle-aged man in good health and CMV-seronegative. This chain connects TRBV19 to TRBJ2-7, with 8 bases lining up with TRBD1. The CDR3 here is CASKGQVSYEQYF. The CDR3 nucleotides read TGTGCCAGTAAGGGACAGGTGTCCTACGAGCAGTACTTC.